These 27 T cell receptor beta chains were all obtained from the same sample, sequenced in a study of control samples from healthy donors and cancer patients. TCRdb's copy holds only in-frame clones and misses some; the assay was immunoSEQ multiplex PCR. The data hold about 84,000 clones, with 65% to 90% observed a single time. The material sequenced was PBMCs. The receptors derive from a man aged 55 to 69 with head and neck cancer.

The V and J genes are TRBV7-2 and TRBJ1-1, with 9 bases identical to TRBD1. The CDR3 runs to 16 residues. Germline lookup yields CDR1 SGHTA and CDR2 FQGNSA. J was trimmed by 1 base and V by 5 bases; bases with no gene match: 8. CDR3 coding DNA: TGTGCCAGCAGCCCGCACAGGGGGCACGCGAACACTGAAGCTTTCTTT. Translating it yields CASSPHRGHANTEAFF.

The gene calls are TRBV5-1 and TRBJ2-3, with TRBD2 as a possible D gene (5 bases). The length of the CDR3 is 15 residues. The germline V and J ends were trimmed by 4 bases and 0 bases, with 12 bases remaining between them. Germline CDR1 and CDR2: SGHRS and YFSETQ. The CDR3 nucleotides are TGCGCCAGCAGCCTTAGCGTTGCTAGCACAGATACGCAGTATTTT. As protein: CASSLSVASTDTQYF.

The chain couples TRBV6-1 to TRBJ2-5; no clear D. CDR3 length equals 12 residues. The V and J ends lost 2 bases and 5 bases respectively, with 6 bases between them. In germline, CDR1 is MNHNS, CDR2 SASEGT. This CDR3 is CASSEMWETQYF. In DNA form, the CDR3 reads TGTGCCAGCAGTGAAATGTGGGAGACCCAGTACTTC.

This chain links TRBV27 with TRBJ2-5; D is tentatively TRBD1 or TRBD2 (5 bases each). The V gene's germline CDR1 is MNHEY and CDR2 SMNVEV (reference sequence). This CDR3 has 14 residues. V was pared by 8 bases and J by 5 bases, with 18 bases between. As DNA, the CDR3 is TGTGCCAGCCGGGACCACGGAGAGTGGGAGACCCAGTACTTC. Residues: CASRDHGEWETQYF.

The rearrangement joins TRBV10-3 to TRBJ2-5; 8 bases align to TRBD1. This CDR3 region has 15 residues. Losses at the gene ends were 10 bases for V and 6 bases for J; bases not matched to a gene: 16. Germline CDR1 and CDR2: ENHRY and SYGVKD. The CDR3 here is CATMTTYRGSKTQYF. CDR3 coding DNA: TGTGCCACCATGACAACCTACAGGGGGTCGAAGACCCAGTACTTC.

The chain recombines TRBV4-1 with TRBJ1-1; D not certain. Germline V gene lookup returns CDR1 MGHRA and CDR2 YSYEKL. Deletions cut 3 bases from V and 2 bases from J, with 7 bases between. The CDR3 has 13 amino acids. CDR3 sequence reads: CASSHPRNTEAFF. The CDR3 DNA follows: TGCGCCAGCAGCCACCCCCGAAACACTGAAGCTTTCTTT.

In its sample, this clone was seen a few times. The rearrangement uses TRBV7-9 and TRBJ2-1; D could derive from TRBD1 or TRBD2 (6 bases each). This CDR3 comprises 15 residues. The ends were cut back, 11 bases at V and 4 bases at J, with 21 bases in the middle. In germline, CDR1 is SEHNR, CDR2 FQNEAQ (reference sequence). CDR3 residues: CALGRDWGRYNEQFF. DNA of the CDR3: TGTGCCTTGGGCCGGGACTGGGGGCGTTACAATGAGCAGTTCTTC.

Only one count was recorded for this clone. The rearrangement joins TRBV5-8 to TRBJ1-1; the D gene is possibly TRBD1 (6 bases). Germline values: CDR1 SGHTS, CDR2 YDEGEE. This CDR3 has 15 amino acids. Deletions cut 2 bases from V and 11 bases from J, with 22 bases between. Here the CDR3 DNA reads TGTGCCAGCAGCTTCACAGGGCTCGGTGGTATTGCGGCTTTCTTT. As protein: CASSFTGLGGIAAFF.

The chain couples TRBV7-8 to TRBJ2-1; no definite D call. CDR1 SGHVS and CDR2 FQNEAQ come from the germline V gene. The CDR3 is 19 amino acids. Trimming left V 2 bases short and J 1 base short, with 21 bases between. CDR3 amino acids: CASSLMRTTVRGSYNEQFF. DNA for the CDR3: TGTGCCAGCAGCTTAATGAGGACGACGGTTCGAGGATCCTACAATGAGCAGTTCTTC.

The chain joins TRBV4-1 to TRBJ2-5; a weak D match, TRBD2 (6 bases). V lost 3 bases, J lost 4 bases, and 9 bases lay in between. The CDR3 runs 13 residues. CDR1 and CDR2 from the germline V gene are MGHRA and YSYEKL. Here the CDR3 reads CASSQQGGETQYF. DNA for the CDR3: TGCGCCAGCAGCCAGCAGGGAGGAGAGACCCAGTACTTC.

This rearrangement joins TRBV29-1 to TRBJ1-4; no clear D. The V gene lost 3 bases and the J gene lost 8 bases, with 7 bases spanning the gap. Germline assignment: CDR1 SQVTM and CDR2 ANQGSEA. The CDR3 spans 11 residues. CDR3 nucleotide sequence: TGCAGCGTTGATCTGAGGGAAAAACTGTTTTTT. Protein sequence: CSVDLREKLFF.

CDR3 sequence reads: CASSKGIRRERYNEQFF. Here the CDR3 DNA reads TGTGCCAGCAGCAAAGGGATCCGGAGGGAGCGCTACAATGAGCAGTTCTTC. This chain joins TRBV21-1 and TRBJ2-1; whether TRBD2, the table's D call, matches the DNA was not checked. TRBV21-1 is a recognized pseudogene. This CDR3 region has 17 residues.

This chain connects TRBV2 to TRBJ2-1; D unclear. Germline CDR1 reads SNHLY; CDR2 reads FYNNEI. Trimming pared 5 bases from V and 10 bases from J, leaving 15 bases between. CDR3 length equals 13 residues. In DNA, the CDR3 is TGTGCCAGCAGTCCAGATACGCGGACCGAGCAGTTCTTC. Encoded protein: CASSPDTRTEQFF.

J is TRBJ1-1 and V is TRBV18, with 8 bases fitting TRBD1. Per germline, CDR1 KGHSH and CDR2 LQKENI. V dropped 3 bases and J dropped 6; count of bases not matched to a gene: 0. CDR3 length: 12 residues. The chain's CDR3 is CASSPDRAEAFF. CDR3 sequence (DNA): TGTGCCAGCTCACCGGACAGGGCTGAAGCTTTCTTT.

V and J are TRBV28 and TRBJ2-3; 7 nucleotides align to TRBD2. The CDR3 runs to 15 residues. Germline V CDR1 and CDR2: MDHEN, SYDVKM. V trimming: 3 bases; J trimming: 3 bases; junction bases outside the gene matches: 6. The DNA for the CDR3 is TGTGCCAGCAGTTTTACAGCGGGACCTACAGATACGCAGTATTTT. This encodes CASSFTAGPTDTQYF.

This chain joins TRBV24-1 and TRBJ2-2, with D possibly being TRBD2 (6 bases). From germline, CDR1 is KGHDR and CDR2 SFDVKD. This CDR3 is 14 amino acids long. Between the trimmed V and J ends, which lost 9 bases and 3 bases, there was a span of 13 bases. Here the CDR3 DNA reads TGTGCCACCGGGGGGAGGCGGGACACCGGGGAGCTGTTTTTT. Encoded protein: CATGGRRDTGELFF.

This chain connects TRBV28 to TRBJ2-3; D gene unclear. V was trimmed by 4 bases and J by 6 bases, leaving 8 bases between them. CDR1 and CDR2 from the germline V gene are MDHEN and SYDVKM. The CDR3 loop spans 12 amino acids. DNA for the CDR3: TGTGCCAGCAGTTCTCCTATGGATACGCAGTATTTT. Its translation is CASSSPMDTQYF.

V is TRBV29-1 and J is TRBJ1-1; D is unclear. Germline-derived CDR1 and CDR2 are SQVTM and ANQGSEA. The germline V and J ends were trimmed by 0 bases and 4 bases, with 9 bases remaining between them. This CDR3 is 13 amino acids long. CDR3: CSVEEGVGTEAFF. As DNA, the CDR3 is TGCAGCGTTGAAGAGGGTGTGGGCACTGAAGCTTTCTTT. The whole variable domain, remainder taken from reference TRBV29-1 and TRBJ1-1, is SAVISQKPSRDICQRGTSLTIQCQVDSQVTMMFWYRQQPGQSLTLIATANQGSEATYESGFVIDKFPISRPNLTFSTLTVSNMSPEDSSIYLCSVEEGVGTEAFFGQGTRLTVV.

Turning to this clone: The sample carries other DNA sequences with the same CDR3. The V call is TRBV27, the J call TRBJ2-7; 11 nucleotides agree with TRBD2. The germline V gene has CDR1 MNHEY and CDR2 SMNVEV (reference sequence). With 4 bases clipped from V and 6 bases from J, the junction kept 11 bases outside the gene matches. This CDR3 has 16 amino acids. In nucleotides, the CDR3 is TGTGCCAGCAGTTCTGGGGGTAGCGGGAGGGTGGGCGAGCAGTACTTC. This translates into CASSSGGSGRVGEQYF.

The CDR3 loop reads CSASPGQVSSPLHF. CDR3 DNA sequence: TGCAGTGCTAGTCCCGGACAAGTGTCATCACCCCTCCACTTT. V gene TRBV20-1 combines with J gene TRBJ1-6; D is possibly TRBD1 (5 bases). The CDR3 length is 14 residues. The germline V gene encodes CDR1 DFQATT and CDR2 SNEGSKA (reference sequence). V gave up 3 bases and J gave up 10 bases, with 16 bases separating them.

Here the CDR3 DNA reads TGTGCCAGCATCCCCCGCCGACTAGCGGGAGGGTCTGGCGACGAGCAGTACTTC. It specifies CASIPRRLAGGSGDEQYF. V is TRBV7-8 and J is TRBJ2-7; 14 bases are a match to TRBD2. The CDR3 contains 18 residues. The ends lost 7 bases at V and 5 bases at J; junction bases unmatched: 16. In germline, CDR1 is SGHVS, CDR2 FQNEAQ.

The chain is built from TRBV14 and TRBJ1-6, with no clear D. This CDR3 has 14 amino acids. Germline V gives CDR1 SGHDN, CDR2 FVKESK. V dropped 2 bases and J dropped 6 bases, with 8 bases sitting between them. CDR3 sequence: CASSQYQFNSPLHF. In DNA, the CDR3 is TGTGCCAGCAGCCAATACCAATTTAATTCACCCCTCCACTTT.

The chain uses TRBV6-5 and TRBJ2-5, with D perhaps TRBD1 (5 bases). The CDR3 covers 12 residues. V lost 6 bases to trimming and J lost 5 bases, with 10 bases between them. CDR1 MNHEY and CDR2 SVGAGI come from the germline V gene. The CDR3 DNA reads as TGTGCCAGCAGGCAGGGTAGGGAGACCCAGTACTTC. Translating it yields CASRQGRETQYF.

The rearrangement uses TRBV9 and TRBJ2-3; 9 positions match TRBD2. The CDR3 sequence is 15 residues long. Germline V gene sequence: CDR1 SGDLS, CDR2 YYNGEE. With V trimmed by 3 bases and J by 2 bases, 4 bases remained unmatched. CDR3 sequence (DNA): TGTGCCAGCAGCGCCACTAGCGGGTACACAGATACGCAGTATTTT. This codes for CASSATSGYTDTQYF.

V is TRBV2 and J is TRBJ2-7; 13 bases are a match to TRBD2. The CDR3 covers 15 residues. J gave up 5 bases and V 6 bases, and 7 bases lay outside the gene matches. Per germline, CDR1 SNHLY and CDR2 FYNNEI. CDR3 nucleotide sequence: TGTGCCAGCAGGCCCGGACTAGCGGGAGTTAACGAGCAGTACTTC. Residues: CASRPGLAGVNEQYF.

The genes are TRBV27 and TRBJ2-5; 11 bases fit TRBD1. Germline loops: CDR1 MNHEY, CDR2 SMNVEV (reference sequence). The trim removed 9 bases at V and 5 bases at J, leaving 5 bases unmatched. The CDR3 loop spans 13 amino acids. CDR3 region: CASRTGGYETQYF. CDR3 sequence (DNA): TGTGCCAGTAGGACAGGGGGCTATGAGACCCAGTACTTC.

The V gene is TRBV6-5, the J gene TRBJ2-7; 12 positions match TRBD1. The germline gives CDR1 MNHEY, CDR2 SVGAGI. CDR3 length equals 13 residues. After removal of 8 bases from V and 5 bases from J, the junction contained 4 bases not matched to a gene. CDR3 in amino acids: CASGGTGGNEQYF. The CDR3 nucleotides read TGTGCCAGCGGAGGGACAGGGGGCAACGAGCAGTACTTC.